This is a list of T cell receptor beta chains from one sample in a study of T cell responses to AZD1222 COVID-19 vaccine. Here immunoSEQ multiplex PCR was the method, and the copy in TCRdb shows in-frame clones only, minus some. The table lists approximately 210,000 clones, roughly 92% of them singletons, with under 4% in the top ten. The sequenced sample was peripheral blood, obtained 28 days after the second AZD1222 dose. The receptors come from an adult who received the AZD1222 COVID-19 vaccine. Each CDR3 is given with its conserved first and last residue. A D gene is named only where the DNA matches it firmly. The size field is filled for only some rows; it gives once, few, many or a size class.

d_call: .; v_call: TRBV7-2; clone_size: .; j_call: TRBJ1-1; cdr3_aa: CASSSTGSTEAFF; cdr3_nt: TGTGCCAGCAGCTCAACAGGGAGCACTGAAGCTTTCTTT
d_call: .; v_call: TRBV7-3; clone_size: .; j_call: TRBJ2-1; cdr3_aa: CVSSLSGSYNEQFF; cdr3_nt: TGTGTCAGCAGCTTATCGGGTTCCTACAATGAGCAGTTCTTC
d_call: TRBD1; v_call: TRBV18; clone_size: .; j_call: TRBJ1-2; cdr3_aa: CASSPRTGGKDYGYTF; cdr3_nt: TGTGCCAGCTCACCACGGACAGGGGGCAAGGACTATGGCTACACCTTC
d_call: .; v_call: TRBV12-5; clone_size: .; j_call: TRBJ2-7; cdr3_aa: CASGLFEQYF; cdr3_nt: TGTGCTAGTGGTTTGTTTGAGCAGTACTTC
d_call: TRBD2; v_call: TRBV2; clone_size: .; j_call: TRBJ2-7; cdr3_aa: CASSVSLAGDLYF; cdr3_nt: TGTGCCAGCAGTGTTTCACTAGCGGGAGATCTGTACTTC
d_call: .; v_call: TRBV30; clone_size: .; j_call: TRBJ1-2; cdr3_aa: CAWMGGGYGYTF; cdr3_nt: TGTGCCTGGATGGGAGGGGGTTATGGCTACACCTTC
d_call: TRBD1; v_call: TRBV28; clone_size: few; j_call: TRBJ2-7; cdr3_aa: CASIPTGAYEQYF; cdr3_nt: TGTGCCAGCATACCGACAGGGGCCTACGAGCAGTACTTC
d_call: .; v_call: TRBV19; clone_size: .; j_call: TRBJ2-7; cdr3_aa: CASSNQATGTYEQYF; cdr3_nt: TGTGCCAGTAGTAACCAGGCGACAGGAACCTACGAGCAGTACTTC
d_call: TRBD1; v_call: TRBV6-5; clone_size: few; j_call: TRBJ1-5; cdr3_aa: CASSYLDRVGQPQHF; cdr3_nt: TGTGCCAGCAGTTACTTGGACAGGGTGGGTCAGCCCCAGCATTTT
d_call: .; v_call: TRBV5-8; clone_size: .; j_call: TRBJ1-1; cdr3_aa: CASSPNLEGKAFF; cdr3_nt: TGTGCCAGCAGCCCTAACTTAGAGGGCAAGGCTTTCTTT
d_call: .; v_call: TRBV28; clone_size: .; j_call: TRBJ1-5; cdr3_aa: CASSRDPNQPQHF; cdr3_nt: TGTGCCAGCAGTCGGGACCCTAATCAGCCCCAGCATTTT
d_call: .; v_call: TRBV19; clone_size: .; j_call: TRBJ1-2; cdr3_aa: CASSILGGAGYGYTF; cdr3_nt: TGTGCCAGTAGTATTTTGGGGGGCGCGGGCTATGGCTACACCTTC
d_call: .; v_call: TRBV2; clone_size: .; j_call: TRBJ1-6; cdr3_aa: CASSQDSLGSPLHF; cdr3_nt: TGTGCCAGCAGTCAAGATTCGTTGGGTTCACCCCTCCACTTT
d_call: .; v_call: TRBV4-1; clone_size: .; j_call: TRBJ1-5; cdr3_aa: CASSQEVVQLYQPQHF; cdr3_nt: TGCGCCAGCAGCCAAGAAGTGGTGCAGCTATATCAGCCCCAGCATTTT
d_call: .; v_call: TRBV18; clone_size: .; j_call: TRBJ2-7; cdr3_aa: CASSGQGGTYEQYF; cdr3_nt: TGTGCCAGCTCAGGGCAGGGAGGTACCTACGAGCAGTACTTC
d_call: .; v_call: TRBV3-1/TRBV3-2; clone_size: .; j_call: TRBJ2-7; cdr3_aa: CASSPPRPYEQYF; cdr3_nt: TGTGCCAGCAGCCCGCCGCGTCCCTACGAGCAGTACTTC
d_call: .; v_call: TRBV10-3; clone_size: .; j_call: TRBJ2-1; cdr3_aa: CAISESQEGRDYNEQFF; cdr3_nt: TGTGCCATCAGTGAGTCCCAAGAGGGCCGCGATTACAATGAGCAGTTCTTC
d_call: .; v_call: TRBV12-3/TRBV12-4; clone_size: few; j_call: TRBJ1-2; cdr3_aa: CASSGIFTGYTF; cdr3_nt: TGTGCCAGCAGTGGGATTTTTACGGGCTACACCTTC
d_call: .; v_call: TRBV4-1; clone_size: .; j_call: TRBJ1-5; cdr3_aa: CASSQDRDRTLPQHF; cdr3_nt: TGCGCCAGCAGCCAAGATAGGGACCGGACCCTTCCCCAGCATTTT
d_call: .; v_call: TRBV6-5; clone_size: few; j_call: TRBJ1-1; cdr3_aa: CASSYSRGTEAFF; cdr3_nt: TGTGCCAGCAGTTACTCGAGGGGGACTGAAGCTTTCTTT
d_call: TRBD2; v_call: TRBV28; clone_size: .; j_call: TRBJ2-2; cdr3_aa: CASSEPSGTGGELFF; cdr3_nt: TGTGCCAGCAGTGAGCCTAGCGGGACGGGCGGGGAGCTGTTTTTT
d_call: .; v_call: TRBV3-1/TRBV3-2; clone_size: .; j_call: TRBJ1-1; cdr3_aa: CASSRWDGRNTEAFF; cdr3_nt: TGTGCCAGCAGCCGCTGGGACGGCCGGAACACTGAAGCTTTCTTT
d_call: TRBD2; v_call: TRBV19; clone_size: .; j_call: TRBJ2-1; cdr3_aa: CASSIAMGTSRNNEQFF; cdr3_nt: TGTGCCAGTAGTATAGCAATGGGGACTAGCAGAAACAATGAGCAGTTCTTC
d_call: TRBD1; v_call: TRBV6-1; clone_size: .; j_call: TRBJ2-4; cdr3_aa: CASSDFSGQGKGSKNIQYF; cdr3_nt: TGTGCCAGCAGTGATTTTTCTGGACAGGGAAAAGGGTCCAAAAACATTCAGTACTTC
d_call: .; v_call: TRBV10-3; clone_size: .; j_call: TRBJ1-1; cdr3_aa: CAISESVGRTEAFF; cdr3_nt: TGTGCCATCAGTGAGTCGGTTGGGCGAACTGAAGCTTTCTTT
d_call: .; v_call: TRBV15; clone_size: .; j_call: TRBJ1-2; cdr3_aa: CATSRVGGQGTHYGYTF; cdr3_nt: TGTGCCACCAGCAGAGTGGGTGGGCAGGGGACCCACTATGGCTACACCTTC
d_call: TRBD2; v_call: TRBV3-1/TRBV3-2; clone_size: .; j_call: TRBJ2-7; cdr3_aa: CASSQGSVAGGIEQYF; cdr3_nt: TGTGCCAGCAGCCAAGGGTCGGTAGCGGGAGGTATAGAGCAGTACTTC
d_call: TRBD1; v_call: TRBV15; clone_size: .; j_call: TRBJ1-1; cdr3_aa: CATSRGDSSNTEAFF; cdr3_nt: TGTGCCACCAGCAGAGGGGACAGCTCGAACACTGAAGCTTTCTTT
d_call: .; v_call: TRBV6-1; clone_size: .; j_call: TRBJ2-3; cdr3_aa: CASSEVGTASTDTQYF; cdr3_nt: TGTGCCAGCAGTGAAGTTGGTACAGCTAGCACAGATACGCAGTATTTT
d_call: .; v_call: TRBV5-8; clone_size: .; j_call: TRBJ2-7; cdr3_aa: CASSLFGGPYEQYF; cdr3_nt: TGTGCCAGCAGCTTGTTCGGTGGGCCCTACGAGCAGTACTTC
d_call: TRBD1; v_call: TRBV2; clone_size: few; j_call: TRBJ1-5; cdr3_aa: CASTQDRGWNQPQHF; cdr3_nt: TGTGCCAGCACTCAGGACAGGGGTTGGAATCAGCCCCAGCATTTT
d_call: .; v_call: TRBV6-1; clone_size: .; j_call: TRBJ1-5; cdr3_aa: CASSEGIGPQHF; cdr3_nt: TGTGCCAGCAGTGAAGGTATCGGGCCCCAGCATTTT
d_call: .; v_call: TRBV15; clone_size: .; j_call: TRBJ2-1; cdr3_aa: CATSISPGRSENEQFF; cdr3_nt: TGTGCCACCAGCATTTCTCCAGGACGTTCGGAAAATGAGCAGTTCTTC
d_call: TRBD1; v_call: TRBV30; clone_size: .; j_call: TRBJ1-1; cdr3_aa: CAWADRGKTEAFF; cdr3_nt: TGTGCCTGGGCAGACAGGGGGAAAACTGAAGCTTTCTTT
d_call: TRBD2; v_call: TRBV11-3; clone_size: .; j_call: TRBJ2-7; cdr3_aa: CASSSPTREGSYEQYF; cdr3_nt: TGTGCCAGCAGCTCACCGACGCGGGAGGGCTCCTACGAGCAGTACTTC
d_call: TRBD1; v_call: TRBV30; clone_size: .; j_call: TRBJ2-5; cdr3_aa: CAWNLGQGLGETQYF; cdr3_nt: TGTGCCTGGAATCTGGGACAGGGGCTCGGGGAGACCCAGTACTTC
d_call: .; v_call: TRBV19; clone_size: .; j_call: TRBJ2-1; cdr3_aa: CASSGWTDQSYNEQFF; cdr3_nt: TGTGCCAGTAGTGGATGGACAGATCAGTCCTACAATGAGCAGTTCTTC
d_call: .; v_call: TRBV5-1; clone_size: .; j_call: TRBJ1-1; cdr3_aa: CASSLGPSQGNTEAFF; cdr3_nt: TGCGCCAGCAGCTTGGGGCCCTCGCAGGGGAACACTGAAGCTTTCTTT
d_call: TRBD1; v_call: TRBV28; clone_size: .; j_call: TRBJ1-5; cdr3_aa: CASNPLQGDQPQHF; cdr3_nt: TGTGCCAGCAACCCTTTACAGGGGGACCAGCCCCAGCATTTT
d_call: .; v_call: TRBV6-5; clone_size: .; j_call: TRBJ1-1; cdr3_aa: CATKLWENTEAFF; cdr3_nt: TGTGCCACCAAACTATGGGAGAACACTGAAGCTTTCTTT
d_call: .; v_call: TRBV28; clone_size: few; j_call: TRBJ1-2; cdr3_aa: CASSTHPGRPYYGYTF; cdr3_nt: TGTGCCAGCAGTACACACCCGGGCAGGCCCTACTATGGCTACACCTTC
d_call: .; v_call: TRBV19; clone_size: once; j_call: TRBJ1-5; cdr3_aa: CASSRQLDNQPQHF; cdr3_nt: TGTGCCAGTTCAAGGCAGCTTGACAATCAGCCCCAGCATTTT
d_call: TRBD1; v_call: TRBV18; clone_size: once; j_call: TRBJ2-4; cdr3_aa: CASSPVGQGDGFTAKNIQYF; cdr3_nt: TGTGCCAGCTCACCCGTAGGACAGGGTGATGGTTTTACCGCCAAAAACATTCAGTACTTC
d_call: .; v_call: TRBV28; clone_size: .; j_call: TRBJ1-5; cdr3_aa: CASSLVRYSNQPQHF; cdr3_nt: TGTGCCAGCAGTTTAGTACGGTATAGCAATCAGCCCCAGCATTTT
d_call: TRBD1; v_call: TRBV4-1; clone_size: .; j_call: TRBJ1-5; cdr3_aa: CASSRTGTDNQPQHF; cdr3_nt: TGCGCCAGCAGCCGCACCGGGACAGACAATCAGCCCCAGCATTTT
d_call: .; v_call: TRBV7-6; clone_size: .; j_call: TRBJ1-2; cdr3_aa: CASGGRDYGYTF; cdr3_nt: TGTGCCAGCGGGGGGAGAGACTATGGCTACACCTTC
d_call: TRBD1; v_call: TRBV11-2; clone_size: .; j_call: TRBJ1-1; cdr3_aa: CASSLGTGAPTGSEAFF; cdr3_nt: TGTGCCAGCAGCTTGGGGACAGGGGCTCCGACGGGGTCTGAAGCTTTCTTT
d_call: .; v_call: TRBV19; clone_size: .; j_call: TRBJ1-2; cdr3_aa: CASSIVQGIVQGYTF; cdr3_nt: TGTGCCAGTAGTATAGTGCAGGGAATTGTTCAAGGCTACACCTTC
d_call: .; v_call: TRBV7-3; clone_size: .; j_call: TRBJ2-1; cdr3_aa: CASSLPGLPYNEQFF; cdr3_nt: TGTGCCAGCAGCTTACCGGGACTCCCCTACAATGAGCAGTTCTTC